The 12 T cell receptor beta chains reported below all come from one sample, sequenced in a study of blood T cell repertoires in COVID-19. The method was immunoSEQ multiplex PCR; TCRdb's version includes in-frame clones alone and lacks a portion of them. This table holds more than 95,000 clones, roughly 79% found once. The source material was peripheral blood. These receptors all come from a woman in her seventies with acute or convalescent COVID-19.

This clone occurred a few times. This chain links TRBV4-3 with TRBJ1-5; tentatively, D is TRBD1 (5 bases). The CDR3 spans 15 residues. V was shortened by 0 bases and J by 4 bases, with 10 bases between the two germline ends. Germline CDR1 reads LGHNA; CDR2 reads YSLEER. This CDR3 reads CASSQDYRQNQPQHF. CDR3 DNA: TGCGCCAGCAGCCAAGATTACAGGCAGAATCAGCCCCAGCATTTT.

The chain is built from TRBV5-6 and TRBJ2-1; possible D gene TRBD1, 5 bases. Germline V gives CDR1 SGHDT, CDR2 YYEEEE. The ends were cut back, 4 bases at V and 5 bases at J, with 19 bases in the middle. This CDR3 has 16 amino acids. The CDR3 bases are TGTGCCAGCAGCCTCGGACATCAGATTACAAACAATGAGCAGTTCTTC. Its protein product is CASSLGHQITNNEQFF. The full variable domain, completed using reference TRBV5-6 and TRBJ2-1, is DAGVTQSPTHLIKTRGQQVTLRCSPKSGHDTVSWYQQALGQGPQFIFQYYEEEERQRGNFPDRFSGHQFPNYSSELNVNALLLGDSALYLCASSLGHQITNNEQFFGPGTRLTVL.

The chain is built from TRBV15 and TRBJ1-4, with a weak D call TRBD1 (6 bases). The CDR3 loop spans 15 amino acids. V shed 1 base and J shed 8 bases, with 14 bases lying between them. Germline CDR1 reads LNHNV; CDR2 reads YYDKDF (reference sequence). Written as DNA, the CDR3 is TGTGCCACCAGCAGAGCCACAGGGAATGGAGAAAAACTGTTTTTT. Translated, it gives CATSRATGNGEKLFF.

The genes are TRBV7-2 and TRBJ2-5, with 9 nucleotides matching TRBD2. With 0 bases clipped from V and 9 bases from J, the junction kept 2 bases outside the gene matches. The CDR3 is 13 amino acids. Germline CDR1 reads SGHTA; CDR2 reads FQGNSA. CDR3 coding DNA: TGTGCCAGCAGCTTAGCCGCGGGAGGGCCCCAGTACTTC. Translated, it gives CASSLAAGGPQYF. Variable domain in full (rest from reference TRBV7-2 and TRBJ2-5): GAGVSQSPSNKVTEKGKDVELRCDPISGHTALYWYRQSLGQGLEFLIYFQGNSAPDKSGLPSDRFSAERTGGSVSTLTIQRTQQEDSAVYLCASSLAAGGPQYFGPGTRLLVL.

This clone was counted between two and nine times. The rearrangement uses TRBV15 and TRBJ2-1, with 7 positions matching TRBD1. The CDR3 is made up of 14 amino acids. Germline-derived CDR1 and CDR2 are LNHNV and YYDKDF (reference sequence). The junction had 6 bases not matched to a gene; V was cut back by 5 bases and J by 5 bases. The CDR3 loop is CATSGGQEHNEQFF. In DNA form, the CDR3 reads TGTGCCACCAGCGGAGGACAGGAACACAATGAGCAGTTCTTC. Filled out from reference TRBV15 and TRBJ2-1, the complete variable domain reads DAMVIQNPRYQVTQFGKPVTLSCSQTLNHNVMYWYQQKSSQAPKLLFHYYDKDFNNEADTPDNFQSRRPNTSFCFLDIRSPGLGDTAMYLCATSGGQEHNEQFFGPGTRLTVL.

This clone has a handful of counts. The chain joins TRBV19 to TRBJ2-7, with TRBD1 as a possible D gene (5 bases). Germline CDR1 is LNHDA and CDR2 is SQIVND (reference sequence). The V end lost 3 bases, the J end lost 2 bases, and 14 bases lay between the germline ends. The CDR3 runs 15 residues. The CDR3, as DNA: TGTGCCAGTAGTATGGGCAGGGTCCCCACCTACGAGCAGTACTTC. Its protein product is CASSMGRVPTYEQYF.

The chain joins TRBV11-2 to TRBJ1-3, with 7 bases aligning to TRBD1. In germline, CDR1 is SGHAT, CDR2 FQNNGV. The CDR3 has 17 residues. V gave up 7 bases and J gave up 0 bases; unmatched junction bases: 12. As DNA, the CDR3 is TGTGCCAGCACCCAACCGGGACAGTCCCGCTCTGGAAACACCATATATTTT. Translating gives CASTQPGQSRSGNTIYF.

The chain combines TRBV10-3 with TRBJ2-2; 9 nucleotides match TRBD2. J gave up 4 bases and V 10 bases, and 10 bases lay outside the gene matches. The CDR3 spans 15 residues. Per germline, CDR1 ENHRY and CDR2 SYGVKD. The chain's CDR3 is CATRRGGRGTGELFF. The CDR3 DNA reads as TGTGCCACCCGGCGGGGGGGTAGGGGCACCGGGGAGCTGTTTTTT.

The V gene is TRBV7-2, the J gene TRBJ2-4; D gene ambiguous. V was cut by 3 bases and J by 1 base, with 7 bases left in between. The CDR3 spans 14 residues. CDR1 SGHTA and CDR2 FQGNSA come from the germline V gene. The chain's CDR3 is CASSFAVAKNIQYF. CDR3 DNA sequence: TGTGCCAGCAGCTTCGCGGTTGCCAAAAACATTCAGTACTTC.

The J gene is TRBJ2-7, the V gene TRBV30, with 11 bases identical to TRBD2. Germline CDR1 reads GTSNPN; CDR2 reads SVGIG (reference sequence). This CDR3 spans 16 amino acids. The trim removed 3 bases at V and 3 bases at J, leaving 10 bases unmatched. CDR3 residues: CAWRSFSGRAGYEQYF. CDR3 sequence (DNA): TGTGCCTGGAGAAGCTTTAGCGGGAGGGCTGGCTACGAGCAGTACTTC. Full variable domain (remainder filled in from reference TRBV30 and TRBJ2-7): SQTIHQWPATLVQPVGSPLSLECTVEGTSNPNLYWYRQAAGRGLQLLFYSVGIGQISSEVPQNLSASRPQDRQFILSSKKLLLSDSGFYLCAWRSFSGRAGYEQYFGPGTRLTVT.

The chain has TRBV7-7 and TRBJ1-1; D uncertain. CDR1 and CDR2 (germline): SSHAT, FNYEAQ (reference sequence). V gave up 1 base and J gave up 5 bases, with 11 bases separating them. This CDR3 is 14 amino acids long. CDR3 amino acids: CASSLGQARTEAFF. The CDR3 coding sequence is TGTGCCAGCAGCTTAGGCCAGGCCAGGACTGAAGCTTTCTTT.

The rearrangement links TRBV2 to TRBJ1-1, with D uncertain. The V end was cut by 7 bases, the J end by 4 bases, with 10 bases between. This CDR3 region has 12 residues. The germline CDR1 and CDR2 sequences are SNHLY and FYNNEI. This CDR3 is CASMGVVTEAFF. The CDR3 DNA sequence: TGTGCCAGCATGGGCGTGGTCACTGAAGCTTTCTTT. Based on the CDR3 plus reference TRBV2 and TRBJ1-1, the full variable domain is EPEVTQTPSHQVTQMGQEVILRCVPISNHLYFYWYRQILGQKVEFLVSFYNNEISEKSEIFDDQFSVERPDGSNFTLKIRSTKLEDSAMYFCASMGVVTEAFFGQGTRLTVV.